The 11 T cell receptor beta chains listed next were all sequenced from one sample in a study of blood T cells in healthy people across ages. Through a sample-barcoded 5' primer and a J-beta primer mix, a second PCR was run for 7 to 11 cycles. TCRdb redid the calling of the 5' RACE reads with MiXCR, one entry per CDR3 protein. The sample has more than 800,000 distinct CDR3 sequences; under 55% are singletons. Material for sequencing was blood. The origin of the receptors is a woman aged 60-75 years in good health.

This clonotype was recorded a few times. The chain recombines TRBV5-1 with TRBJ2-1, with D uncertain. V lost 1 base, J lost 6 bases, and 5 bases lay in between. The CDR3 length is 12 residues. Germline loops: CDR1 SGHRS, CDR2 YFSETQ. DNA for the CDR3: TGCGCCAGCAGCTTGCCAGCCAATGAGCAGTTCTTC. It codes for CASSLPANEQFF.

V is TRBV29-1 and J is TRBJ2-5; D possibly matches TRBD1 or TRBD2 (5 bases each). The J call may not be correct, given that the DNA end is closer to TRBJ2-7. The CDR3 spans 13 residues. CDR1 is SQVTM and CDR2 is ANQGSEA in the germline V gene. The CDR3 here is CSVDEGRVGEQYF. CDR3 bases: TGCAGCGTCGATGAGGGGAGAGTGGGCGAGCAGTACTTC.

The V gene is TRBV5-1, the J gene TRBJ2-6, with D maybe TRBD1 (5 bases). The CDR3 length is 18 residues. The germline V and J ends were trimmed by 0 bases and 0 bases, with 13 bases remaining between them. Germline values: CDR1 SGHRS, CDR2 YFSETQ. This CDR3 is CASSLVPTVPSGANVLTF. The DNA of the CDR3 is TGCGCCAGCAGCTTGGTTCCGACAGTTCCCTCTGGGGCCAACGTCCTGACTTTC. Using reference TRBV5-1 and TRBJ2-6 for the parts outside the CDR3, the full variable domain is KAGVTQTPRYLIKTRGQQVTLSCSPISGHRSVSWYQQTPGQGLQFLFEYFSETQRNKGNFPGRFSGRQFSNSRSEMNVSTLELGDSALYLCASSLVPTVPSGANVLTFGAGSRLTVL.

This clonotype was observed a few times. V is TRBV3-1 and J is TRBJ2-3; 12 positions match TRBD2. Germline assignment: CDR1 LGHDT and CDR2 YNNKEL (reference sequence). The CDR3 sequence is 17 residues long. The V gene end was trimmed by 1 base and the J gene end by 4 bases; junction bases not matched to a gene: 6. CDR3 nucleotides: TGTGCCAGCAGCCAAGGCCTAGCGGGAGGGCCGCCAGATACGCAGTATTTT. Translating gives CASSQGLAGGPPDTQYF.

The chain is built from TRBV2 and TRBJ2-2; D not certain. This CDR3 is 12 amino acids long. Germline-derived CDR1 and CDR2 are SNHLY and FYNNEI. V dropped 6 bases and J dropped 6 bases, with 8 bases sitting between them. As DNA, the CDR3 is TGTGCCAGCAGCGCGCGCTCCGGGGAGCTGTTTTTT. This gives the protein CASSARSGELFF.

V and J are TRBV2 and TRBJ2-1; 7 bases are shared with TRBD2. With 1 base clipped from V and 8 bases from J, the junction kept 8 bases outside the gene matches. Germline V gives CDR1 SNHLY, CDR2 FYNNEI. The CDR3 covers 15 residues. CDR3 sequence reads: CASSEVGGPSDEQFF. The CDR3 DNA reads TGTGCCAGCAGTGAAGTGGGAGGGCCCTCGGATGAGCAGTTCTTC.

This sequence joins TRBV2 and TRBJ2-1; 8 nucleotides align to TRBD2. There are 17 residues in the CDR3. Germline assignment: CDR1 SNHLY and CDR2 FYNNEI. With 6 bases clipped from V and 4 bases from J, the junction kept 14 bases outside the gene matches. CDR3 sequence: CASREAGLGGGYNEQFF. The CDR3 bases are TGTGCCAGCAGAGAGGCGGGACTAGGGGGAGGATACAATGAGCAGTTCTTC.

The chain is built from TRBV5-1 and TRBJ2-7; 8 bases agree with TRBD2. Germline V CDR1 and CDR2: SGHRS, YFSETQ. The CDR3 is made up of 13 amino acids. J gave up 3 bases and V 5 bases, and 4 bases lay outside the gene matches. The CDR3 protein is CASRVAGHYEQYF. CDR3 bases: TGCGCCAGCAGGGTAGCGGGACACTACGAGCAGTACTTC.

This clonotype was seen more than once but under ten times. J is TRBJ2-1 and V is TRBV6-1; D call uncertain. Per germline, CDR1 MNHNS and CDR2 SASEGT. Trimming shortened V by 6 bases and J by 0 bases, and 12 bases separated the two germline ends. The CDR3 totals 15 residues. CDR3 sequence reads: CASRGVGGSYNEQFF. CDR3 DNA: TGTGCCAGCAGAGGAGTAGGTGGCTCCTACAATGAGCAGTTCTTC.

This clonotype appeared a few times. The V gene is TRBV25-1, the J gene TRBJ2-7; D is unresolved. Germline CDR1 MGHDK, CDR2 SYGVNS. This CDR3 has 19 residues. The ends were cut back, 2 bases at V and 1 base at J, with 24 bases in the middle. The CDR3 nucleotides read TGTGCCAGCAGTGAAACCGCGATTCCTACCTCGAGAAGGTCCTACGAGCAGTACTTC. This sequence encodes CASSETAIPTSRRSYEQYF.

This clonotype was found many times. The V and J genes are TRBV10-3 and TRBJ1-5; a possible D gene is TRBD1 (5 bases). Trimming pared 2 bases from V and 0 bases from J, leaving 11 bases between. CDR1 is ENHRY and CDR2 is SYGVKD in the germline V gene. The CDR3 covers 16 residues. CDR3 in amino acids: CAISEPADSSNQPQHF. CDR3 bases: TGTGCCATCAGTGAGCCGGCCGACAGTAGCAATCAGCCCCAGCATTTT.